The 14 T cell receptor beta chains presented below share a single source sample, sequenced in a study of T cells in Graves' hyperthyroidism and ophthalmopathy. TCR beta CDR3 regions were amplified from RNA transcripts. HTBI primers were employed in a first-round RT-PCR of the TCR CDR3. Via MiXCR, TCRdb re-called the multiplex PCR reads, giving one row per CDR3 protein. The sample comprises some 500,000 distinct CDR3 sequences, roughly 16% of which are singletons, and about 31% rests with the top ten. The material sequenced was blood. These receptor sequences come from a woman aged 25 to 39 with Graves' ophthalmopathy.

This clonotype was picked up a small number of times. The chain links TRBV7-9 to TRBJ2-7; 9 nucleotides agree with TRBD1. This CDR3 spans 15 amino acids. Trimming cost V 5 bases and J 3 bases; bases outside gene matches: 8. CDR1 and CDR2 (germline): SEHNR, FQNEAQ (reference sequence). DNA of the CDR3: TGTGCCAGCAGCCAAATGACAGGGGGGATCTACGAGCAGTACTTC. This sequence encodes CASSQMTGGIYEQYF.

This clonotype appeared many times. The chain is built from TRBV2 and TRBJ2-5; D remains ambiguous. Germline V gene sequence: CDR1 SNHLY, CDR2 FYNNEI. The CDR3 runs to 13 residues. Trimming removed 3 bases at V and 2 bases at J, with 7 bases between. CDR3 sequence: CASSENRQETQYF. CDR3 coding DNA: TGTGCCAGCAGTGAGAACAGACAAGAGACCCAGTACTTC.

This CDR3 reads CAISISGYNSPLHF. The CDR3 region has the DNA TGTGCCATCAGTATATCAGGGTATAATTCACCCCTCCACTTT. V gene TRBV10-3 combines with J gene TRBJ1-6; D is perhaps TRBD1 (5 bases). The CDR3 covers 14 residues. V was cut by 5 bases and J by 4 bases, with 9 bases left in between. Per germline, CDR1 ENHRY and CDR2 SYGVKD.

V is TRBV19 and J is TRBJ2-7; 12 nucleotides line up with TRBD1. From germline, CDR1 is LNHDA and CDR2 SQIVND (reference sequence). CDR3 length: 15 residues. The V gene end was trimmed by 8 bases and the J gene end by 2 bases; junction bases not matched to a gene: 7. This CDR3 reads CASQTGTGGPYEQYF. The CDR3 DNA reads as TGTGCCAGTCAAACCGGGACAGGGGGCCCCTACGAGCAGTACTTC. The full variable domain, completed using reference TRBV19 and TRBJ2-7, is DGGITQSPKYLFRKEGQNVTLSCEQNLNHDAMYWYRQDPGQGLRLIYYSQIVNDFQKGDIAEGYSVSREKKESFPLTVTSAQKNPTAFYLCASQTGTGGPYEQYFGPGTRLTVT.

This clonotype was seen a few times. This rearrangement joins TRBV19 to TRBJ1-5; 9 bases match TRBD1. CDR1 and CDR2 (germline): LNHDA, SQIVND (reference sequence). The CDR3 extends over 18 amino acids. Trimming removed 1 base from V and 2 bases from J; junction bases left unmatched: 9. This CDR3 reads CASSIGRDRVFGNQPQHF. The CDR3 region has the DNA TGTGCCAGTAGTATAGGCCGGGACAGGGTATTTGGCAATCAGCCCCAGCATTTT.

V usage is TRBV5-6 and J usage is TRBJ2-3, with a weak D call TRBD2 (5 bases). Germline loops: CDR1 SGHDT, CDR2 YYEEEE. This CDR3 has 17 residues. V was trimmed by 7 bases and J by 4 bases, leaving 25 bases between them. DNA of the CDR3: TGTGCCAGCCGTCAAATAGACGACTCATCCGGGGCAGATACGCAGTATTTT. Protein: CASRQIDDSSGADTQYF.

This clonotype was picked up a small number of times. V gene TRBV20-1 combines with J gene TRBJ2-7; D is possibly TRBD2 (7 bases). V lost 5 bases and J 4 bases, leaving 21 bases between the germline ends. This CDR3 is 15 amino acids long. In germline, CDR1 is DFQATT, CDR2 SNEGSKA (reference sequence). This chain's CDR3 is CSAEGGGSLRYEQYF. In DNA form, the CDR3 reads TGCAGTGCTGAGGGGGGCGGGAGTTTGAGGTACGAGCAGTACTTC.

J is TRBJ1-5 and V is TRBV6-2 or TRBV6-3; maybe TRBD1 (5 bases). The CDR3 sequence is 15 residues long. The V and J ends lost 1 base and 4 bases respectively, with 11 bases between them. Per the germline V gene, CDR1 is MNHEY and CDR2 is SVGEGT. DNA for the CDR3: TGTGCCAGCAGTTACTGGGGCAGTGGGAATCAGCCCCAGCATTTT. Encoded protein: CASSYWGSGNQPQHF.

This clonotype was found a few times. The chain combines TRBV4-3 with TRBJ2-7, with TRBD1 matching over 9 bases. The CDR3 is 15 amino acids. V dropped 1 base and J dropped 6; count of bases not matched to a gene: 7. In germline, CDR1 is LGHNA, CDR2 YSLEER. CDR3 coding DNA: TGCGCCAGCAGCCAAGGGGACAGGGAGGGAATCGAGCAGTACTTC. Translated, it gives CASSQGDREGIEQYF.

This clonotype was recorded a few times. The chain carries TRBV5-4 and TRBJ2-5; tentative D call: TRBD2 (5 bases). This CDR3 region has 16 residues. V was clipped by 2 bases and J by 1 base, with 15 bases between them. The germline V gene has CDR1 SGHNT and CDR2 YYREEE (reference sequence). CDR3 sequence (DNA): TGTGCCAGCAGCTTTAGGGCGGGTGGTTTCCAAGAGACCCAGTACTTC. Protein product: CASSFRAGGFQETQYF.

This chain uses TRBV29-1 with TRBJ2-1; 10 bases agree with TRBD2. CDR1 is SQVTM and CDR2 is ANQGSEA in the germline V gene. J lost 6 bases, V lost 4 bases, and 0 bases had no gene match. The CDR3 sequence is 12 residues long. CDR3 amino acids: CSVGTSGNEQFF. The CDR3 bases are TGCAGCGTTGGGACTAGCGGCAATGAGCAGTTCTTC.

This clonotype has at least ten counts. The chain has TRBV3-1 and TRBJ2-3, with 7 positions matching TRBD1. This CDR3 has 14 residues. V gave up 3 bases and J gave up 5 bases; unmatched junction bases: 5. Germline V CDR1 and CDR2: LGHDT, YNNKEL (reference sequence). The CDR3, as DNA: TGTGCCAGCAGCCACACAGGGGAAGGAGATACGCAGTATTTT. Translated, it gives CASSHTGEGDTQYF.

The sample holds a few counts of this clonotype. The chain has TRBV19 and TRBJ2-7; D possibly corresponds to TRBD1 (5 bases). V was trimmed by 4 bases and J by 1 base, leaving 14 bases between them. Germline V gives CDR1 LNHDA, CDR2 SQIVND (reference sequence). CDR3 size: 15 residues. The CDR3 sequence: CASSTGKLGSYEQYF. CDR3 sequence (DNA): TGTGCCAGTAGTACAGGGAAATTAGGTTCCTACGAGCAGTACTTC.

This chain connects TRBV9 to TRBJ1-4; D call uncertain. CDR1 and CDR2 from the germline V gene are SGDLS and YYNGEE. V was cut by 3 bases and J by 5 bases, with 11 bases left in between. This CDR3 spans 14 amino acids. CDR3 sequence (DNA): TGTGCCAGCAGCGGTCAGGAGTCCAATGAAAAACTGTTTTTT. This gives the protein CASSGQESNEKLFF.